The 23 T cell receptor beta chains below were found in one sample sequenced in a study of blood T cell repertoires in COVID-19. Sequenced by immunoSEQ multiplex PCR; TCRdb stores in-frame clones only, minus some. The sample contains approximately 170,000 clones, roughly nine tenths of which appear only once. Sequenced input: peripheral blood. The source is an older woman with COVID-19, enrolled during active disease.

V is TRBV28 and J is TRBJ1-2; tentatively, D is TRBD1 (5 bases). V lost 7 bases, J lost 4 bases, and 13 bases lay in between. The germline gives CDR1 MDHEN, CDR2 SYDVKM. This CDR3 is built from 13 residues. CDR3 DNA: TGTGCCAGCACTCCATGGGGCGGCTATGGCTACACCTTC. Protein: CASTPWGGYGYTF.

V usage is TRBV5-6 and J usage is TRBJ1-3; D call uncertain. The V gene's germline CDR1 is SGHDT and CDR2 YYEEEE. CDR3 length equals 16 residues. V was clipped by 2 bases and J by 0 bases, with 12 bases between them. The CDR3 region has the DNA TGTGCCAGCAGCTTTAGTATCGCCTTCTCTGGAAACACCATATATTTT. Protein sequence: CASSFSIAFSGNTIYF.

The chain has TRBV5-6 and TRBJ2-7; D may be TRBD1 (5 bases). Germline CDR1 reads SGHDT; CDR2 reads YYEEEE. CDR3 length equals 12 residues. The V gene lost 0 bases and the J gene lost 12 bases, with 13 bases spanning the gap. The CDR3 here is CASSLVTQGMYF. In DNA form, the CDR3 reads TGTGCCAGCAGCTTGGTAACTCAGGGAATGTACTTC.

The rearrangement joins TRBV12-3 or TRBV12-4 to TRBJ2-7; D is ambiguous. V was pared by 5 bases and J by 4 bases, with 6 bases between. The CDR3 covers 11 residues. In nucleotides, the CDR3 is TGTGCCAGCAGTCGGTGGTACGAGCAGTACTTC. It codes for CASSRWYEQYF.

This sequence joins TRBV27 and TRBJ2-7; TRBD2 agrees at 16 bases. V shed 5 bases, J shed 5 bases, and the junction held 9 bases outside the gene matches. Germline-derived CDR1 and CDR2 are MNHEY and SMNVEV (reference sequence). The CDR3 runs to 17 residues. DNA of the CDR3: TGTGCCAGCAGTCTCCCCGGGACTAGCGGGAGGGTAGACGAGCAGTACTTC. Amino acid sequence: CASSLPGTSGRVDEQYF.

The V and J genes are TRBV18 and TRBJ1-2, with a weak D call TRBD1 (6 bases). The CDR3 is 15 residues long. Between the trimmed V and J ends, which lost 2 bases and 1 base, there was a span of 11 bases. Germline-derived CDR1 and CDR2 are KGHSH and LQKENI. CDR3 bases: TGTGCCAGCTCACCAAATACAGGGTATAACTATGGCTACACCTTC. Residues: CASSPNTGYNYGYTF.

The sample holds one count of this clone. The V and J genes are TRBV12-3 or TRBV12-4 and TRBJ2-1; D gene uncertain. The CDR3 sequence is 13 residues long. Trimming removed 5 bases at V and 8 bases at J, with 13 bases between. CDR3: CASSPPLGDEQFF. DNA of the CDR3: TGTGCCAGCAGTCCGCCGCTGGGCGATGAGCAGTTCTTC.

The CDR3 loop reads CASSVSILTSGGHNEQFF. In DNA, the CDR3 is TGTGCCAGCAGCGTCTCCATCCTGACTAGCGGGGGACACAATGAGCAGTTCTTC. The rearrangement links TRBV9 to TRBJ2-1; 12 bases line up with TRBD2. Looked up from germline, CDR1 is SGDLS and CDR2 is YYNGEE. J was trimmed by 5 bases and V by 2 bases; bases with no gene match: 11. The CDR3 has 18 residues.

The rearrangement joins TRBV4-3 to TRBJ2-7, with D unresolved. There are 13 residues in the CDR3. Per germline, CDR1 LGHNA and CDR2 YSLEER. V was trimmed by 0 bases and J by 3 bases, leaving 6 bases between them. The CDR3 loop is CASSQDHGYEQYF. The CDR3 DNA sequence: TGCGCCAGCAGCCAAGATCACGGCTACGAGCAGTACTTC.

The J gene is TRBJ1-2, the V gene TRBV10-3; D remains unclear. V shed 0 bases and J shed 6 bases, with 11 bases lying between them. There are 14 residues in the CDR3. Per germline, CDR1 ENHRY and CDR2 SYGVKD. CDR3 bases: TGTGCCATCAGTGAGTCAGGTCGCCGGGATGGCTACACCTTC. This codes for CAISESGRRDGYTF.

This clone came up a few times. The V and J genes are TRBV19 and TRBJ1-5; possible D gene TRBD1, 5 bases. Germline assignment: CDR1 LNHDA and CDR2 SQIVND (reference sequence). The CDR3 consists of 16 residues. The ends were cut back, 2 bases at V and 0 bases at J, with 11 bases in the middle. This CDR3 reads CASSIPQGISNQPQHF. In DNA, the CDR3 is TGTGCCAGTAGTATACCTCAGGGTATTAGCAATCAGCCCCAGCATTTT. The variable domain in full, completed from reference TRBV19 and TRBJ1-5, reads DGGITQSPKYLFRKEGQNVTLSCEQNLNHDAMYWYRQDPGQGLRLIYYSQIVNDFQKGDIAEGYSVSREKKESFPLTVTSAQKNPTAFYLCASSIPQGISNQPQHFGDGTRLSIL.

The chain is built from TRBV29-1 and TRBJ2-7; TRBD2 is a possible D gene (5 bases). Trimming shortened V by 3 bases and J by 5 bases, and 11 bases separated the two germline ends. From germline, CDR1 is SQVTM and CDR2 ANQGSEA. The CDR3 loop spans 12 amino acids. CDR3 amino acids: CSVEYGVDEQYF. The CDR3 coding sequence is TGCAGCGTTGAGTACGGGGTGGACGAGCAGTACTTC.

The V call is TRBV9, the J call TRBJ2-3, with unresolved D. The CDR3 has 18 amino acids. CDR1 is SGDLS and CDR2 is YYNGEE in the germline V gene. V was shortened by 2 bases and J by 2 bases, with 21 bases between the two germline ends. The CDR3 here is CASSVSTPVGDATDTQYF. CDR3 DNA sequence: TGTGCCAGCAGCGTCAGCACCCCAGTGGGCGACGCCACAGATACGCAGTATTTT.

The genes are TRBV7-2 and TRBJ1-4, with D hard to call. Germline V CDR1 and CDR2: SGHTA, FQGNSA. The CDR3 contains 15 residues. The V and J ends lost 2 bases and 5 bases respectively, with 12 bases between them. CDR3 loop: CASSLNPRINEKLFF. CDR3 coding DNA: TGTGCCAGCAGCTTAAACCCCAGAATAAATGAAAAACTGTTTTTT. The full variable domain, rest sourced from reference TRBV7-2 and TRBJ1-4, is GAGVSQSPSNKVTEKGKDVELRCDPISGHTALYWYRQSLGQGLEFLIYFQGNSAPDKSGLPSDRFSAERTGGSVSTLTIQRTQQEDSAVYLCASSLNPRINEKLFFGSGTQLSVL.

This chain joins TRBV9 and TRBJ2-3; 7 bases are a match to TRBD2. This CDR3 contains 17 residues. The germline gives CDR1 SGDLS, CDR2 YYNGEE. After removal of 4 bases from V and 5 bases from J, the junction contained 16 bases not matched to a gene. CDR3 in DNA: TGTGCCAGCAGCACCGCCGGGGGGAATAGCGGAGGAGATACGCAGTATTTT. It is translated as CASSTAGGNSGGDTQYF.

This clone was picked up a small number of times. The V call is TRBV5-1, the J call TRBJ1-1, with 7 bases fitting TRBD1. The CDR3 runs 12 residues. Unmatched junction bases numbered 4, after V lost 7 bases and J lost 4 bases. From germline, CDR1 is SGHRS and CDR2 YFSETQ. The CDR3 sequence: CASSRGPTEAFF. As DNA, the CDR3 is TGCGCCAGCTCTAGGGGGCCCACTGAAGCTTTCTTT.

The gene calls are TRBV18 and TRBJ2-5; a weak D match, TRBD2 (5 bases). This CDR3 spans 13 amino acids. V lost 2 bases to trimming and J lost 5 bases, with 9 bases between them. Germline CDR1 KGHSH, CDR2 LQKENI. CDR3 amino acids: CASSPSDFETQYF. DNA for the CDR3: TGTGCCAGCTCACCATCGGACTTTGAGACCCAGTACTTC.

The genes are TRBV10-3 and TRBJ1-3; 7 nucleotides line up with TRBD1. J gave up 4 bases and V 5 bases, and 8 bases lay outside the gene matches. CDR3 length: 15 residues. CDR1 is ENHRY, CDR2 SYGVKD, per germline. The CDR3 is CAISLTGNVGNTIYF. CDR3 nucleotides: TGTGCCATCAGTTTGACAGGGAATGTGGGAAACACCATATATTTT.

The chain couples TRBV6-6 to TRBJ1-2, with D perhaps matching TRBD1 (6 bases). This CDR3 region has 15 residues. Between the trimmed V and J ends, which lost 5 bases and 4 bases, there was a span of 17 bases. Germline V CDR1 and CDR2: MNHNY, SVGAGI (reference sequence). The CDR3 sequence is CASSNLNKGVYGYTF. The CDR3, as DNA: TGTGCCAGCAGTAACCTAAACAAGGGGGTCTATGGCTACACCTTC.

The CDR3 DNA sequence: TGTGCCAGCAGCTTAGGCGGGGGGACCTACGAGCAGTACTTC. Its translation is CASSLGGGTYEQYF. V gene TRBV7-9 combines with J gene TRBJ2-7, with 8 nucleotides matching TRBD2. CDR3 length equals 14 residues. Germline loops: CDR1 SEHNR, CDR2 FQNEAQ (reference sequence). V lost 1 base to trimming and J lost 2 bases; unmatched junction nucleotides: 1.

The V gene is TRBV19, the J gene TRBJ2-7; possible D gene TRBD2, 6 bases. This CDR3 region has 12 residues. CDR1 is LNHDA, CDR2 SQIVND, per germline (reference sequence). The CDR3 loop reads CATTGASYEQYF. In DNA form, the CDR3 reads TGTGCGACGACGGGAGCCTCCTACGAGCAGTACTTC.

The CDR3 loop is CAISEAVGGVNEQFF. The CDR3 DNA sequence: TGTGCCATCAGTGAGGCGGTTGGGGGGGTCAATGAGCAGTTCTTC. The rearrangement uses TRBV10-3 and TRBJ2-1, with TRBD2 matching over 7 bases. Losses at the gene ends were 2 bases for V and 6 bases for J; bases not matched to a gene: 7. Germline V gene lookup returns CDR1 ENHRY and CDR2 SYGVKD. This CDR3 has 15 amino acids.

The chain has TRBV5-5 and TRBJ1-1; D uncertain. The CDR3 totals 12 residues. The V gene lost 0 bases and the J gene lost 7 bases, with 7 bases spanning the gap. Per germline, CDR1 SGHKS and CDR2 YYEKEE (reference sequence). The CDR3 DNA follows: TGTGCCAGCAGCTTGGAAGGACTTGAAGCTTTCTTT. Its protein product is CASSLEGLEAFF.